This T cell receptor (beta chain) was observed in a study of regulatory T cells in long-lasting Graves disease. Overall study findings and caveats: Favoring TRBV28, TRBJ1-2 and TRBJ2-5 was a feature seen in persistent disease.

Time point of the sample: newly diagnosed GD, antithyroid drugs for less than 3 months. Making the TCR library involved RNA that had been extracted from PBMCs. This clonotype was found many times. Its matching antigen is unknown. Assembly of TCR beta libraries relied on iRepertoire HTBI primers together with Arm-PCR of CDR3 regions. TCRdb analysed the multiplex PCR reads with MiXCR anew, one entry per CDR3 protein. The sample lists about 540,000 distinct CDR3 sequences, around an eighth occurring once. The V and J ends lost 4 bases and 8 bases, in that order; junction bases with no gene match: 7. Germline V CDR1 and CDR2: SEHNR, FQNEAQ (reference sequence). CDR3 length: 13 residues. These data are also associated with another study on T cells in Graves' hyperthyroidism and ophthalmopathy.

The sequence came from a young man with Graves disease. V is TRBV7-9 and J is TRBJ1-1; 7 nucleotides agree with TRBD1. The sample here was peripheral blood mononuclear cells (PBMCs), taken at new diagnosis, from a patient treated with antithyroid drugs. CDR3: CASSSAQGLEAFF. The DNA of the CDR3 is TGTGCCAGCAGCTCTGCACAGGGGTTGGAAGCTTTCTTT. Looking up the rest from reference TRBV7-9 and TRBJ1-1 gives the full variable domain: DTGVSQNPRHKITKRGQNVTFRCDPISEHNRLYWYRQTLGQGPEFLTYFQNEAQLEKSRLLSDRFSAERPKGSFSTLEIQRTEQGDSAMYLCASSSAQGLEAFFGQGTRLTVV.